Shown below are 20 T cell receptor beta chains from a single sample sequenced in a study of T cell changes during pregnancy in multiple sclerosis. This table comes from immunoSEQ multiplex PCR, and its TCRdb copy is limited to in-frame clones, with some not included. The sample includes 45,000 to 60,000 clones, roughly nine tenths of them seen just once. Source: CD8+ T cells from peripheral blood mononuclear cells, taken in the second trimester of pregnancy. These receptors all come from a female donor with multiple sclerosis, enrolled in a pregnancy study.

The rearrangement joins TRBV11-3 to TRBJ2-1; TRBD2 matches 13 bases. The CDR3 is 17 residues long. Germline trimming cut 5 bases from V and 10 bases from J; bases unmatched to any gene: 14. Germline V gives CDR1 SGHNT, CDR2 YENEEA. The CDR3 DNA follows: TGTGCCAGCAGCCCAAGCCCGGGACTAGCGGGGCCGGGAGAGCAGTTCTTC. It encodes CASSPSPGLAGPGEQFF.

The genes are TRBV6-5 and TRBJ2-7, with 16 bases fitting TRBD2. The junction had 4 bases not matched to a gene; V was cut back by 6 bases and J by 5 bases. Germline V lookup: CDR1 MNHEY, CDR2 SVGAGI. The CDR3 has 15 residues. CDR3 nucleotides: TGTGCCAGCAGCCTGGGACTAGCGGGGGGGAACGAGCAGTACTTC. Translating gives CASSLGLAGGNEQYF.

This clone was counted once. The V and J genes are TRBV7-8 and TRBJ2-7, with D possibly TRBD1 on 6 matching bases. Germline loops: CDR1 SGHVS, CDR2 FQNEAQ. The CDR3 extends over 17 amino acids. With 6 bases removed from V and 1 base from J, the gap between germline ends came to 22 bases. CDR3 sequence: CASSYSLGLQGSYEQYF. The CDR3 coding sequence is TGTGCCAGCAGTTACAGTTTGGGGCTACAGGGTTCCTACGAGCAGTACTTC.

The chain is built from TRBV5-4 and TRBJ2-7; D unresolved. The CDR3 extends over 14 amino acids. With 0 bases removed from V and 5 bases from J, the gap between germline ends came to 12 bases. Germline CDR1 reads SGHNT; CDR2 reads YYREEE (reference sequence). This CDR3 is CASSLAFEPNEQYF. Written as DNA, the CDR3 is TGTGCCAGCAGCTTGGCTTTTGAGCCTAACGAGCAGTACTTC.

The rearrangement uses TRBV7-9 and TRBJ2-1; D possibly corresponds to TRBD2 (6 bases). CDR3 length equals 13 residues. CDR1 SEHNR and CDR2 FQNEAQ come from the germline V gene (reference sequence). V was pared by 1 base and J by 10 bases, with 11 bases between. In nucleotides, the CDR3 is TGTGCCAGCAGCTTAGGCGGGGCCGGGGAGCAGTTCTTC. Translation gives CASSLGGAGEQFF.

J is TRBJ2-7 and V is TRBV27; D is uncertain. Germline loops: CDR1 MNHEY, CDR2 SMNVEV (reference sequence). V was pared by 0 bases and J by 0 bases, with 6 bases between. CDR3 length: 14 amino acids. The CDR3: CASSLSLSSYEQYF. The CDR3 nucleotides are TGTGCCAGCAGTTTATCCCTATCCTCCTACGAGCAGTACTTC.

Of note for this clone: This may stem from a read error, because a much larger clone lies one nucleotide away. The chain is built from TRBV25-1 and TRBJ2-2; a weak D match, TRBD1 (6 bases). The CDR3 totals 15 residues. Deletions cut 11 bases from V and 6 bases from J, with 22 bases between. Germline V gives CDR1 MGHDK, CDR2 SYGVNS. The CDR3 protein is CAYSVGAANAGELFF. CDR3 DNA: TGTGCCTATTCTGTGGGGGCAGCAAACGCCGGGGAGCTGTTTTTT. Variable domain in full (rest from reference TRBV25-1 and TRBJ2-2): EADIYQTPRYLVIGTGKKITLECSQTMGHDKMYWYQQDPGMELHLIHYSYGVNSTEKGDLSSESTVSRIRTEHFPLTLESARPSHTSQYLCAYSVGAANAGELFFGEGSRLTVL.

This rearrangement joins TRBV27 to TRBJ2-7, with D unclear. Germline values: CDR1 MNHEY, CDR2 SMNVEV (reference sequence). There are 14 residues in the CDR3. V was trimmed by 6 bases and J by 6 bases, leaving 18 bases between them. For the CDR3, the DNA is TGTGCCAGCAGCCTAACCCTCCCCCCTCTCGAGCAGTACTTC. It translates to CASSLTLPPLEQYF.

The CDR3 DNA follows: TGTGCCAGCAGCGGAAAGCGGGGGGGCCAGGTAGAGACCCAGTACTTC. Translated, it gives CASSGKRGGQVETQYF. The chain couples TRBV7-9 to TRBJ2-5; 10 nucleotides line up with TRBD2. V trimming: 5 bases; J trimming: 4 bases; junction bases outside the gene matches: 10. The CDR3 totals 16 residues. Germline CDR1 is SEHNR and CDR2 is FQNEAQ (reference sequence).

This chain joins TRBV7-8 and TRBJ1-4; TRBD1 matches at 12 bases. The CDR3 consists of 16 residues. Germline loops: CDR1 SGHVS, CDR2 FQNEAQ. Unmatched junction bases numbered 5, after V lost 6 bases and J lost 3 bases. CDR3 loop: CASRGTGGLANEKLFF. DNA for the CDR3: TGTGCCAGCAGGGGGACAGGGGGCCTAGCTAATGAAAAACTGTTTTTT.

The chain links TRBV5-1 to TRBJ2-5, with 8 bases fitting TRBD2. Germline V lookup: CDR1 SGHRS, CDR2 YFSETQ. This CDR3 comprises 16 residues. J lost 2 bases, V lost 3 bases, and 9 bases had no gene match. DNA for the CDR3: TGCGCCAGCAGCTCCGGGAGGGTGGGTGGTCAAGAGACCCAGTACTTC. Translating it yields CASSSGRVGGQETQYF.

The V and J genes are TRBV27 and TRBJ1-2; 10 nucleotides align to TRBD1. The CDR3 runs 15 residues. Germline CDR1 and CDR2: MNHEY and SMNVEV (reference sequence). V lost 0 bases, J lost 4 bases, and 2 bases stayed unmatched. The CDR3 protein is CASSLSTGGVYGYTF. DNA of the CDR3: TGTGCCAGCAGTTTATCGACAGGGGGCGTCTATGGCTACACCTTC.

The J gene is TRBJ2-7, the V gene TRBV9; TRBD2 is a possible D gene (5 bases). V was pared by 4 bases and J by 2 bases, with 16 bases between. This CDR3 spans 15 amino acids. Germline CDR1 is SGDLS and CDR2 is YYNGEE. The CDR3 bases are TGTGCCAGCAGCAGCCCCCGAGGGCCGCCCTACGAGCAGTACTTC. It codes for CASSSPRGPPYEQYF.

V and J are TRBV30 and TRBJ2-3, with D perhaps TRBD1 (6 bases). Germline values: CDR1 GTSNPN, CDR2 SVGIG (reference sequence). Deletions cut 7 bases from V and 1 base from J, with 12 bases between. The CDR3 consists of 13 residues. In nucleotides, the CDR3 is TGTGCCTACCAGGACAGACGCACAGATACGCAGTATTTT. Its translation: CAYQDRRTDTQYF.

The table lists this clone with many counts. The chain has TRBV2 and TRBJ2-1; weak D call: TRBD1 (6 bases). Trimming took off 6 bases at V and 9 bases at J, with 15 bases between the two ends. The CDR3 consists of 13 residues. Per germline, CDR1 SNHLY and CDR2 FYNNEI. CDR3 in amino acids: CASRYYRDSEQFF. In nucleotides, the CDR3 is TGTGCCAGCAGATACTACAGGGATTCTGAGCAGTTCTTC.

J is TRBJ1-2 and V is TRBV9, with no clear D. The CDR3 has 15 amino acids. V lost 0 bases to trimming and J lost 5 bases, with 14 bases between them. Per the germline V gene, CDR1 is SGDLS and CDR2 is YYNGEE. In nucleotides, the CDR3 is TGTGCCAGCAGCGTAGCTAGGGAGGGCCCTTATGGCTACACCTTC. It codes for CASSVAREGPYGYTF.

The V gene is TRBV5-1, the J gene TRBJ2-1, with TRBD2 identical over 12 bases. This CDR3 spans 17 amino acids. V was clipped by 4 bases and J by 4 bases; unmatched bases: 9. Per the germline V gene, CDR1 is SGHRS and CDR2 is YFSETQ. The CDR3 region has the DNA TGCGCCAGCAGCGGTGCACTAGCGGGGGGCGCGTACAATGAGCAGTTCTTC. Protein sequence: CASSGALAGGAYNEQFF.

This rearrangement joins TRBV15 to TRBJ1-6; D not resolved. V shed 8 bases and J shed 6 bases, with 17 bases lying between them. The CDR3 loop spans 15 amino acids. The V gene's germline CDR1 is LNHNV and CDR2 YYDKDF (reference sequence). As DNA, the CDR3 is TGTGCCACCCGTTCACCTTGGAGCGGTAATTCACCCCTCCACTTT. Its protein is CATRSPWSGNSPLHF.

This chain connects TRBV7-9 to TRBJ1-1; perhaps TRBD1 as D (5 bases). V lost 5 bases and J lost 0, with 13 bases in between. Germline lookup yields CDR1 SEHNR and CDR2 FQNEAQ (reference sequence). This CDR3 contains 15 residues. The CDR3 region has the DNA TGTGCCAGCAGCACCCTGACAGACATGAACACTGAAGCTTTCTTT. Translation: CASSTLTDMNTEAFF.

CDR3: CASSVETGNGEDTQYF. The CDR3 region has the DNA TGTGCCAGCAGCGTCGAAACGGGCAATGGGGAGGATACGCAGTATTTT. The chain links TRBV9 to TRBJ2-3; possibly TRBD2 for D (5 bases). This CDR3 comprises 16 residues. Germline CDR1 SGDLS, CDR2 YYNGEE. Trimming shortened V by 2 bases and J by 6 bases, and 19 bases separated the two germline ends.